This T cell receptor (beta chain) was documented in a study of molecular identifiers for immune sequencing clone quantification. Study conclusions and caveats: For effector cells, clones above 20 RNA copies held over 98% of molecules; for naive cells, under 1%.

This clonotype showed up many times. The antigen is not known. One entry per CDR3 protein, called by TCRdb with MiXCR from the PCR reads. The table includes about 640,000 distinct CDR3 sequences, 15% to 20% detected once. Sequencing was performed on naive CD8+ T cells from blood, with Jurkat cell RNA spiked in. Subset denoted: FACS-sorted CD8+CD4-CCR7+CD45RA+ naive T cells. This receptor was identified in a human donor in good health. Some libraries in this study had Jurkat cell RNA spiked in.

The CDR3 reads CASSQDDRLDEQFF. CDR3 coding DNA: TGCGCCAGCAGCCAAGATGACAGGCTGGATGAGCAGTTCTTC. The chain employs TRBV4-3 and TRBJ2-1, with D tentatively TRBD1 (6 bases). CDR1 and CDR2 (germline): LGHNA, YSLEER. V was shortened by 0 bases and J by 8 bases, with 11 bases between the two germline ends. The CDR3 loop spans 14 amino acids.